Listed here is a single T cell receptor (beta chain). Its antigen remains unidentified. This entry comes from a study of vaccination effects on CD4 cells after COVID-19. Study-wide background: After expansion with viral peptide pools in the ViraFEST assay, antigen-specific CD4+ T cells were sequenced. Study findings and constraints: For convalescents, most of the spike-reactive clones seen post-vaccine were new vaccine-induced clones. Few convalescent patients were studied, and early post-infection samples were lacking. Pronounced clonal contraction occurred in clones induced by infection and by vaccine late after vaccination.

Sequencing was performed with immunoSEQ multiplex PCR; in TCRdb, only in-frame clones are kept and a portion is missing. The sample includes roughly 35,000 clones, around 80% seen only once; the top ten take 5.5% to 8.5%. V dropped 1 base and J dropped 4 bases, with 5 bases sitting between them. Germline V gene data show CDR1 as SGHAT and CDR2 as FQDESV (reference sequence). The CDR3 loop spans 13 amino acids. Cultured cells yielded isolated CD4+ T cells after 10 to 11 days. Their SARS-CoV-2 infection, verified by PCR, occurred between March and December 2020. Each participant was given two doses of one vaccine (BNT162b2 or mRNA-1273).

The rearrangement uses TRBV11-1 and TRBJ2-1, with unresolved D. The sequencing here drew on CD4+ T cells from PBMCs cultured without peptide, taken after COVID-19 vaccination. The sequence was collected from a human donor who had a prior SARS-CoV-2 infection. In DNA, the CDR3 is TGTGCCAGCAGCTTAGTTGTATACAATGAGCAGTTCTTC. Protein product: CASSLVVYNEQFF. Based on the CDR3 plus reference TRBV11-1 and TRBJ2-1, the full variable domain is EAEVAQSPRYKITEKSQAVAFWCDPISGHATLYWYRQILGQGPELLVQFQDESVVDDSQLPKDRFSAERLKGVDSTLKIQPAELGDSAMYLCASSLVVYNEQFFGPGTRLTVL.